The T cell receptor (beta chain) described here comes from a study of tumor-infiltrating lymphocytes in primary liver carcinoma (dated by TCRdb to 2016 to 2017). For the wider study: Between November 2015 and March 2016, roughly five patients in China with histopathologically diagnosed primary liver carcinoma had their tumors surgically resected. The five patients, three men and two women aged 30 to 69 years, had hepatocellular carcinoma (four) or combined HCC and intrahepatic cholangiocarcinoma (one). The tumors of the five patients were staged as T1-T3 N0M0, with maximum diameters ranging from 4.2 to 10 cm. Each sample produced about 3.5 to 8 million productive TCRbeta reads, and read depth showed no significant difference between tissue types. The study combined TCRbeta repertoire sequencing, expression microarrays and whole-exome sequencing across five regions of each liver tumor, with adjacent normal tissue and blood. A total of roughly 35 specimens from 5 patients underwent TCRbeta repertoire sequencing, comprising 25 tumor regions, 5 adjacent noncancerous liver tissues and 5 peripheral blood samples. Technical replicate repertoires showed high reproducibility, with mean shared-clone rates roughly 0.89 and correlation coefficients above 0.95.

Blood RNA was extracted from unsorted whole blood with TRIzol reagent; germline DNA came from the DNeasy Blood & Tissue kit. Patients had chronic HBV infection and were treatment-naive at sampling. Before surgery, approximately 3.7 milliliters of peripheral blood were drawn into K2EDTA tubes. The paper as a whole reports these results and caveats: The top 250 clones accounted for a significantly greater share of the repertoire in tumors than in blood (p = 0.039). Because the samples were bulk and unsorted, CD4+ and CD8+ T cell repertoires could not be compared. Because only the TCR beta chain was sequenced and unpaired alpha chains were not captured, true repertoire diversity is likely underestimated. Only a few patients were included in the study, and the authors note that the findings should be validated in a larger study. Repertoire overlap was found to be higher between tumor regions (mean around 36%) than between tumor-adjacent (roughly 17%) or tumor-blood (about 15%) pairs, consistent with antigen-driven expansion.

TCRbeta-specific cDNA was reverse-transcribed from 500 to 550 ng total RNA using a constant-region primer and ProtoScript II reverse transcriptase. Construction of the TCRbeta libraries relied on three nested rounds of multiplex PCR, following a slightly modified ARM-PCR procedure. Each of the first two PCR rounds ran for about 10 cycles and used multiplex TRBV1-TRBV30 forward primers together with a Cbeta reverse primer. Sample barcodes and Illumina adapters were added in a final 25-cycle PCR with Deep VentR polymerase. Amplicons of 200-500 bp were gel-purified with a QIAquick gel extraction kit before sequencing. The TCRbeta amplicons were sequenced with 250-bp paired-end reads on an Illumina HiSeq 2500. The original methods were these. Trimmomatic v0.33 was used to quality-trim the reads, and FLASH v1.2.11 was used to merge paired reads so that full CDR3 sequences could be recovered. V, D and J germline segments were assigned to the rearranged TCRbeta sequences by MiGEC v1.2.1b. VDJtools v1.0.0 computed clonotype statistics and Shannon-Wiener diversity indices. To cut down on sampling bias, every analysis after diversity analysis relied on just the 250 most abundant clonotypes from each sample. TCRdb's own reprocessing of the public reads used fastp at Q25 and MiXCR and kept productive beta chains. A single entry per CDR3 protein holds the most common genes and DNA from its merged rows. The V and J calls and clone size come from TCRdb's table, not from the authors' own analysis. The sample includes around 210,000 distinct CDR3 sequences, with approximately 65% observed a single time. The biggest ten clones account for roughly 7% of the sample.

V loses 0 bases of germline sequence and J loses 6 bases, and the interval between the two ends is 15 bases. The CDR3 runs 15 residues from the cysteine to the phenylalanine. The sequence is cut down to CDR3 DNA, 45 bases in frame from base 1. Via the germline V gene, CDR1 is SGHRS and CDR2 YFSETQ. On this clonotype: Its target antigen remains unknown. Within one base of it there is no much larger clone, and no base qualities were kept.

The chain links TRBV5-1 with TRBJ1-2; TRBD1 is possibly the D segment (5 matching bases). The TCR comes from an older woman with primary liver carcinoma and hepatitis B virus infection. Material: peripheral blood. In nucleotide form, the sequence is TGCGCCAGCAGCTTGGTAATCCAGGGCCTAAATGGCTACACCTTC. Its protein product is CASSLVIQGLNGYTF.